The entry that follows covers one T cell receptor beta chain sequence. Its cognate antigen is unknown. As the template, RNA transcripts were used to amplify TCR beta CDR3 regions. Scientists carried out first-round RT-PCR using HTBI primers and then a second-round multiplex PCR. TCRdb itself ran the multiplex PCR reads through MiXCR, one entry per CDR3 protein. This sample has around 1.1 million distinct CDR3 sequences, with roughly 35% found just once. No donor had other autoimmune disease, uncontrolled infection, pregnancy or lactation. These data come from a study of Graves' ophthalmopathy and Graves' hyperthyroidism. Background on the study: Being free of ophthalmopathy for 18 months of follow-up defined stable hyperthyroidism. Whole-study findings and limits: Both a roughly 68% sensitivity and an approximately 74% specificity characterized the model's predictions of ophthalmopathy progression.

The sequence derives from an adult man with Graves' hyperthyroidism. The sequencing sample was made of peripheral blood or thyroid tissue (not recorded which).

CDR3 sequence reads: CASSPYGQSNQETQYF. Written as DNA, the CDR3 is TGTGCCAGCAGTCCTTACGGACAGAGTAACCAAGAGACCCAGTACTTC. The V gene is TRBV12-3 or TRBV12-4, the J gene TRBJ2-5; tentatively, D is TRBD1 (6 bases). The V gene lost 5 bases and the J gene lost 0 bases, with 16 bases spanning the gap. The CDR3 is 16 amino acids.